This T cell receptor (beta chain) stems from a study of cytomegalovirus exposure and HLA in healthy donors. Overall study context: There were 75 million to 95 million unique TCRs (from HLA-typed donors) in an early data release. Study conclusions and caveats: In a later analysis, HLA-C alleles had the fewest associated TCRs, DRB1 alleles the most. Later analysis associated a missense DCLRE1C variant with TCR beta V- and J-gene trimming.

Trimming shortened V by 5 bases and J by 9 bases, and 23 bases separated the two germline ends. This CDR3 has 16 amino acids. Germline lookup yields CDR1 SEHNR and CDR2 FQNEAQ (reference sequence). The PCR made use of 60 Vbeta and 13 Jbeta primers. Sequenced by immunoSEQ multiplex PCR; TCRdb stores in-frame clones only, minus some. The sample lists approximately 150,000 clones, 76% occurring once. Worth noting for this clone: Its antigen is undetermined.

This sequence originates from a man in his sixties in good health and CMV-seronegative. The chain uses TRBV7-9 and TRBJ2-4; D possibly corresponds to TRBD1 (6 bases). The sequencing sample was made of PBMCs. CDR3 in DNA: TGTGCCAGCAGCACTACTTGGGACACCCTGGTTGGCATTCAGTACTTC. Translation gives CASSTTWDTLVGIQYF.